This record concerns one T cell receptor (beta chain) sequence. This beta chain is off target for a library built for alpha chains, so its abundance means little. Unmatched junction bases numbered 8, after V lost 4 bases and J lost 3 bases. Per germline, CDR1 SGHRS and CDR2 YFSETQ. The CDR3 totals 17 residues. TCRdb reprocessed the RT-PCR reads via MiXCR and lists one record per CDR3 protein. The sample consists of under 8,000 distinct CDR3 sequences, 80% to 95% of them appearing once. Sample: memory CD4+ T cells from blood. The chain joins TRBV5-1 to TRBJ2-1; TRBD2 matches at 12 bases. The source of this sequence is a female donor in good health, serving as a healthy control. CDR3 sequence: CASSATTSGSIYNEQFF. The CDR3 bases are TGCGCCAGCAGCGCTACGACTAGCGGGAGTATCTACAATGAGCAGTTCTTC.